A selection of T cell receptor beta chains follows, all from one sample in a study of shared clonotypes between healthy human individuals. Sequencing was performed with immunoSEQ multiplex PCR; in TCRdb, only in-frame clones are kept and a portion is missing. The data show around 2.5 million clones, with roughly 93% seen just once and more than 0.35% held by the top ten. The source material was naive CD4+ T cells from PBMCs. Every receptor here comes from a young man in good health. Some clones in this sample may be carry-over from other donors' samples. The CDR3 runs from the conserved cysteine through the conserved F or W. Each record gives: clone size, V gene, J gene, D gene, CDR3 protein, CDR3 DNA. D genes are given only for firm matches. For some rows the clone size is stated as once, few or many, or as a class when expanded; others skip it.

abundance: once; v_gene: TRBV28; j_gene: TRBJ2-2; d_gene: -; CDR3aa: CASRAGQNTGELFF; CDR3nt: TGTGCCAGCAGGGCGGGACAGAACACCGGGGAGCTGTTTTTT
abundance: -; v_gene: TRBV21-1; j_gene: TRBJ1-5; d_gene: -; CDR3aa: CASSNNSLNQPQHF; CDR3nt: TGTGCCAGCAGCAATAACAGCCTAAATCAGCCCCAGCATTTT
abundance: few; v_gene: TRBV7-2; j_gene: TRBJ2-3; d_gene: -; CDR3aa: CASSLDPSTDTQYF; CDR3nt: TGTGCCAGCAGCTTAGATCCTAGCACAGATACGCAGTATTTT
abundance: -; v_gene: TRBV6-6; j_gene: TRBJ1-1; d_gene: -; CDR3aa: CASSTSGGGSTEAFF; CDR3nt: TGTGCCAGCAGCACCTCCGGGGGAGGGAGCACTGAAGCTTTCTTT
abundance: -; v_gene: TRBV5-8; j_gene: TRBJ2-2; d_gene: TRBD2; CDR3aa: CASSFQLAGNTGELFF; CDR3nt: TGTGCCAGCAGCTTCCAGCTAGCGGGAAACACCGGGGAGCTGTTTTTT
abundance: -; v_gene: TRBV4-2; j_gene: TRBJ1-4; d_gene: -; CDR3aa: CASSQEPQDRSNEKLFF; CDR3nt: TGTGCCAGCAGCCAAGAACCCCAGGACAGAAGTAATGAAAAACTGTTTTTT
abundance: -; v_gene: TRBV2; j_gene: TRBJ2-1; d_gene: -; CDR3aa: CASIQADGYNEQFF; CDR3nt: TGTGCCAGCATTCAGGCGGACGGCTACAATGAGCAGTTCTTC
abundance: -; v_gene: TRBV5-1; j_gene: TRBJ2-5; d_gene: TRBD1; CDR3aa: CASSQGPMTGVETQYF; CDR3nt: TGCGCCAGCAGCCAAGGACCTATGACAGGGGTCGAGACCCAGTACTTC
abundance: -; v_gene: TRBV5-4; j_gene: TRBJ2-1; d_gene: TRBD2; CDR3aa: CASSLARASGSHEQFF; CDR3nt: TGTGCCAGCAGCTTGGCTAGGGCTAGCGGGAGTCATGAGCAGTTCTTC
abundance: -; v_gene: TRBV11-2; j_gene: TRBJ2-7; d_gene: -; CDR3aa: CASSLGSGPLVYEQYF; CDR3nt: TGTGCCAGCAGCTTAGGGTCGGGACCGCTAGTATACGAGCAGTACTTC
abundance: -; v_gene: TRBV5-1; j_gene: TRBJ2-7; d_gene: -; CDR3aa: CASSLAWGATYEQYF; CDR3nt: TGCGCCAGCAGCTTGGCATGGGGGGCTACCTACGAGCAGTACTTC
abundance: few; v_gene: TRBV2; j_gene: TRBJ1-1; d_gene: -; CDR3aa: CASRLQGIVNTEAFF; CDR3nt: TGTGCCAGCAGGCTCCAGGGAATTGTGAACACTGAAGCTTTCTTT
abundance: -; v_gene: TRBV29-1; j_gene: TRBJ2-6; d_gene: TRBD1; CDR3aa: CSVEDRPGGFSGANVLTF; CDR3nt: TGCAGCGTTGAAGATCGGCCAGGGGGCTTCTCTGGGGCCAACGTCCTGACTTTC
abundance: -; v_gene: TRBV7-7; j_gene: TRBJ1-3; d_gene: TRBD1; CDR3aa: CASSPGTAGNTIYF; CDR3nt: TGTGCCAGCTCCCCCGGGACAGCGGGAAACACCATATATTTT
abundance: -; v_gene: TRBV7-3; j_gene: TRBJ2-6; d_gene: -; CDR3aa: CASSPSFSGANVLTF; CDR3nt: TGTGCCAGCAGTCCGTCGTTCTCTGGGGCCAACGTCCTGACTTTC
abundance: -; v_gene: TRBV5-6; j_gene: TRBJ2-1; d_gene: TRBD1; CDR3aa: CASSAGQVYNEQFF; CDR3nt: TGTGCCAGCAGCGCGGGACAGGTTTACAATGAGCAGTTCTTC
abundance: -; v_gene: TRBV15; j_gene: TRBJ2-3; d_gene: -; CDR3aa: CATSSSEDTQYF; CDR3nt: TGTGCCACCAGCTCCTCGGAAGATACGCAGTATTTT
abundance: -; v_gene: TRBV19; j_gene: TRBJ2-2; d_gene: TRBD2; CDR3aa: CASSRREGYTGELFF; CDR3nt: TGTGCCAGTAGCCGGCGGGAGGGTTACACCGGGGAGCTGTTTTTT
abundance: -; v_gene: TRBV11-2; j_gene: TRBJ1-1; d_gene: -; CDR3aa: CASSTRTATEAFF; CDR3nt: TGTGCCAGCAGCACCCGGACGGCGACTGAAGCTTTCTTT
abundance: -; v_gene: TRBV28; j_gene: TRBJ2-5; d_gene: -; CDR3aa: CASSYGQLLGEQYF; CDR3nt: TGTGCCAGCAGTTACGGGCAACTACTAGGGGAGCAGTACTTC
abundance: -; v_gene: TRBV28; j_gene: TRBJ2-7; d_gene: TRBD2; CDR3aa: CASSSRIAGGPYEQYF; CDR3nt: TGTGCCAGCAGCTCCCGCATAGCGGGAGGGCCCTACGAGCAGTACTTC
abundance: -; v_gene: TRBV18; j_gene: TRBJ1-3; d_gene: -; CDR3aa: CASSPEFGGNTIYF; CDR3nt: TGTGCCAGCTCACCAGAGTTTGGTGGAAACACCATATATTTT
abundance: once; v_gene: TRBV4-1; j_gene: TRBJ2-1; d_gene: -; CDR3aa: CASSQLGGLEQFF; CDR3nt: TGCGCCAGCAGCCAACTCGGGGGTCTTGAGCAGTTCTTC